The T cell receptor beta chain described here comes from a study of cytomegalovirus exposure and HLA in healthy donors (dated by TCRdb to 2016 to 2017). Background on the whole study: An earlier analysis of roughly 500 of the donors reported about 250 Gb of sequence data and 100 million to 130 million unique TCR beta sequences from around 200 million T cells. An early release covering 550 to 700 HLA-typed donors comprised approximately 300 gigabases of sequencing data and around 86 million unique TCR sequences. Of the approximately 370 genotyped donors, 70% to 90% were placed in the genetic ancestry cluster associated with self-reported Caucasian donors. The aim of the study was to test whether cataloging public T cell receptors could identify signatures of past pathogen exposure. Using immunosequencing, the study profiled T cell repertoires from 666 subjects and related those repertoires to cytomegalovirus serostatus. Besides the first cohort of some 670 subjects, a separate validation cohort made up of 90 to 150 different subjects was used. High-throughput TCR immunosequencing, statistical association of individual TCRs with disease status, and machine learning were combined to predict cytomegalovirus infection status. To study patterns of TCR occurrence, a later analysis re-analyzed previously published TCR beta repertoires from 666 donors and added high-resolution HLA genotyping. In the later analysis, no new phenotypic data were used to find candidate immune exposures; instead, reliance was placed on TCR beta sequences and their occurrence across donors. To decide whether each TCR beta V gene segment behaved as functional or pseudogenic, an earlier analysis of 587 of the donors relied on high-throughput TCR beta sequencing. Donor age, sex, ethnicity and CMV serostatus were collected together with the repertoire data. A later genetic analysis used genome-wide SNP genotypes for 398 of the 666 donors, treating that subset as a discovery cohort. Every discovery cohort repertoire had been produced on one sequencing platform. HLA typing included class I and class II loci at four-digit resolution. The number of donors typed differed by locus, with about 629-630 for A, B, C, DRB1 and DQB1, 522 for DQA1, 606 for DPA1, and around 430 for DPB1. A few DR-DQ haplotypes were treated as single units for association and clustering because of strong linkage in the cohort. Among about 410 genotyped donors of the cohort, an average of around 220,000 unique TCR beta nucleotide sequences was sequenced per donor, of which about 19% were non-productive. Summary of the overall study and its limitations: Compared with the approximately 670-donor mean, donors in an Asian-associated ancestry cluster had fewer N-insertions in productive TCRs, according to a later genetic analysis. The classifier was reported to diagnose cytomegalovirus status with high specificity and sensitivity in both the original and validation cohorts. A few of the identified cytomegalovirus-associated TCR beta chains were confirmed in vitro to be specific for cytomegalovirus antigens. For the cohort, immune exposure information was limited to CMV serostatus. At a false discovery rate of 0.05, a later analysis linked 16,000 or so TCR beta sequences to specific HLA alleles. In a later analysis, TCR association rates were found to vary across HLA loci, with the most associated TCRs seen for DRB1 alleles and the fewest for HLA-C alleles. According to a later analysis, parvovirus B19, influenza, CMV and Epstein-Barr virus appeared linked to several top co-occurrence clusters. A group of highly shared sequence variants was considered likely to be a technical artifact of the sequencing pipeline. Assigning TCR associations to individual alleles was difficult when HLA alleles, especially DR and DQ, strongly co-occurred. It was suggested by the authors that the approach could potentially be generalized to other disease states and immunological phenotypes. In this cohort, only TCR beta chains were sequenced, and detectable features were limited by the absence of alpha or paired-chain data. Because HLA typing was missing for some donors at each locus, association tests included only the typed subset. A further reported finding was that TCR beta sequences accurately predicted the HLA-A and HLA-B alleles for most subjects in the first cohort. An association between a missense DCLRE1C variant and V-gene and J-gene trimming of TCR beta chains was found in a later genetic analysis and replicated in an independent cohort. Some IMGT-functional V segments, including TRBV6-2 and TRBV6-3, could not be distinguished by the 87-base-pair reads and were therefore excluded. Most TCR sequences were observed very rarely across donors, whereas some public TCRs were present in many individuals. The presence/absence analyses assumed that sequencing depth was roughly uniform across donors, and that assumption may not be true. Because counts were too low, roughly 18 rarely observed V segments, including chromosome 9 orphons, were left out of the earlier analysis of 500 to 750 of the donors. Compared with equally common non-associated chains, HLA-associated TCR beta chains in a later analysis were more clonally expanded and had lower generation probabilities. Most CMV-associated TCR beta chains appeared to be HLA-restricted in a later analysis, and the HLA associations seemed to be driven largely by CMV exposure. Linkage disequilibrium might explain the correlated functional status among segregating V segments, but an unknown experimental factor could not be ruled out. In an earlier analysis of fewer than 700 of the donors, most TCR beta V segments appeared in productive rearrangements about 87% or about 30% of the time, broadly matching IMGT annotations. The study gave a list of under 200 TCR beta chains associated with cytomegalovirus.

The library was made by the immunoSEQ multiplex PCR assay. A mixture of 60 forward primers for TCR Vbeta segments and 13 reverse primers for TCR Jbeta segments was used in the multiplex PCR. The CDR3 region of rearranged TCR beta genes was amplified from genomic DNA with a multiplex PCR assay. On the Illumina HiSeq System, the amplified TCR beta libraries were sequenced as 87-base-pair reads. The original pipeline was this. Across the 666 repertoires, a later analysis counted about 81 million unique TCR beta chains, about 10 million of which were shared by at least two donors. Raw reads were error-corrected and collapsed into unique sequences by a nearest-neighbor algorithm in which closely related sequences were merged to remove PCR and sequencing errors. To assign V, D and J gene segments, CDR3 sequences were aligned to IMGT reference sequences. For a sequence to be retained, a match of at least six nucleotides to both a V gene segment and a J gene segment was required. Rearrangements were called productive when the CDR3 lacked stop codons and stayed in frame with V and J; all others were non-productive. Following IMGT convention, CDR3 was defined as the stretch from the second conserved V-encoded cysteine to the conserved J-encoded phenylalanine. In an earlier analysis of around 640 of the donors, sequences lacking an unambiguous match to a single V gene segment were excluded. An earlier analysis of several hundred of the donors called V segments functional above 56.7% productive rearrangements and segregating when the between-donor standard deviation exceeded 5%. A statistical classification framework was developed to diagnose cytomegalovirus status using the catalog of TCR beta chain sequences. In a later analysis, V and J genes were assigned by comparing TCR nucleotide sequences against IMGT/GENE-DB human TR gene sequences. The TCRdist pipeline was used in a later analysis to assign CDR3 sequences and most-parsimonious VDJ recombination scenarios. A later analysis defined each TCR beta chain by its CDR3 amino acid sequence plus V-gene family, and excluded reads lacking a unique V-gene family. In a later analysis, fewer than 600 highly shared, low-generation-probability nucleotide sequences were removed to address suspected cross-contamination and a sequencing artifact. In a later analysis, a clonal expansion index was calculated for each public chain from normalized within-repertoire ranks of inferred template counts. In a later analysis, generation probabilities were computed with a VDJ recombination model fitted to out-of-frame rearrangements, and the resulting probabilities were checked against IGoR. In a later analysis, TCR-TCR, TCR-HLA and TCR-CMV co-occurrence was scored with hypergeometric tests, and a repertoire-size bias correction was applied to TCR pairs. In a later analysis, false discovery rates were estimated by permuting HLA or CMV assignments 20 times. In a later analysis, co-occurring TCRs were grouped with DBSCAN, and TCRdist sequence similarity was added when clustering was performed within HLA-allele-positive subsets. Repertoires with fewer than 30,000 or more than 120,000 public chains, plus five repertoires with anomalous nucleotide sharing, were excluded from co-occurrence clustering. In TCRdb, the immuneACCESS table is reduced to in-frame sequences with V and J assigned. These tables do not hold every clone; where another copy was compared, an unresolved V gene accounts for under half, and the others remain unexplained. V, J and clone size reflect that table, while D and trimming were determined from the DNA. This sample has roughly 160,000 clones in its table, and more than 75% of those were observed once. The ten most abundant clones make up 2.5% to 3% of the sample.

This clone was observed once. No cognate antigen has been identified for it. It has no much larger one-base neighbor in the sample; base qualities were not kept. There are 16 amino acids in the CDR3, from cysteine to phenylalanine inclusive. Here the CDR3 DNA is all that survives: 48 bases in frame from base 1. CDR1 is given as MGHDK and CDR2 as SYGVNS, both from the germline V gene. V and J are trimmed by 4 bases and 5 bases, and the gene matches miss 11 bases of the junction. The cohort consisted of some 730 healthy bone marrow donors. At the time of sampling, all cohort members were nominally healthy, though unrecorded immune exposures were likely present. The donor tested CMV seropositive and was one of the 289 seropositive cohort members. A peripheral blood sample was collected from each donor, and TCR beta sequencing was performed on peripheral blood mononuclear cells. The Qiagen DNeasy Blood Extraction Kit was used to extract genomic DNA from the blood cell samples.

The sequence joins TRBV25-1 to TRBJ2-5, with 9 central nucleotides matching TRBD2. The material sequenced was PBMCs. The source of this sequence is a man in his thirties or forties in good health and CMV-seropositive. The CDR3 protein: CASSVPAGGPWETQYF. The bases are TGTGCCAGCAGTGTTCCGGCGGGAGGGCCCTGGGAGACCCAGTACTTC.